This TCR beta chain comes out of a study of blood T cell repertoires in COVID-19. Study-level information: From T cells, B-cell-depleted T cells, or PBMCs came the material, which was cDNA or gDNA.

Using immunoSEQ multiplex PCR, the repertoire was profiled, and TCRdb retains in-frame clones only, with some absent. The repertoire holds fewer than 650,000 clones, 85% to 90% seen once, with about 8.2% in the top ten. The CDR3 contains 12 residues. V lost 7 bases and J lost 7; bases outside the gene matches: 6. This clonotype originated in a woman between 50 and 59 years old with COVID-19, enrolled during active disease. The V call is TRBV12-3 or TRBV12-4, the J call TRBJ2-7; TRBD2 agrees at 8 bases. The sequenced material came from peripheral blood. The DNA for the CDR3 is TGTGCCAGCATGGGGCCGGGAGGGGAGCAGTACTTC. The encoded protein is CASMGPGGEQYF.